This is a list of T cell receptor beta chains from one sample in a study of cytomegalovirus exposure and HLA in healthy donors. This table comes from immunoSEQ multiplex PCR, and its TCRdb copy is limited to in-frame clones, with some not included. The data contain some 140,000 clones, about four fifths of them seen just once; the ten biggest clones take up roughly 7.7%. Sequencing was done on a sample of PBMCs. These receptors originate from a young man in good health and CMV-seropositive. The CDR3 runs from the conserved cysteine through the conserved F or W. Each record gives: V gene, clone size, J gene, D gene, CDR3 protein, CDR3 DNA. D genes are given only for firm matches. Size is omitted from some rows. Given values are once, few, many or a class for expanded clones.

>TRBV16|NA|TRBJ1-2|NA
CASSQVFYGYTF
TGTGCCAGCAGCCAAGTATTCTATGGCTACACCTTC
>TRBV5-1|NA|TRBJ2-7|NA
CASAQGRGYEQYF
TGCGCCAGCGCCCAAGGCAGGGGCTACGAGCAGTACTTC
>TRBV6-6|NA|TRBJ1-2|NA
CASSFLELRGYTF
TGTGCCAGCAGTTTCTTAGAATTGAGAGGCTACACCTTC
>TRBV18|NA|TRBJ1-6|NA
CASSPNGQNNSPLHF
TGTGCCAGCTCACCAAACGGACAGAACAATTCACCCCTCCACTTT
>TRBV6-1|NA|TRBJ2-5|NA
CASSGLRQETQYF
TGTGCCAGCAGTGGACTACGCCAAGAGACCCAGTACTTC
>TRBV28|NA|TRBJ1-5|NA
CASFPGGRNQPQHF
TGTGCCAGTTTCCCGGGGGGACGGAATCAGCCCCAGCATTTT
>TRBV2|NA|TRBJ1-2|TRBD1
CASSRPTGERYGYTF
TGTGCCAGCAGCCGCCCGACAGGGGAACGGTATGGCTACACCTTC
>TRBV11-3|NA|TRBJ2-1|TRBD2
CASSFRTSGGGDEQFF
TGTGCCAGCAGCTTCCGGACTAGCGGGGGAGGGGATGAGCAGTTCTTC
>TRBV11-2|NA|TRBJ2-2|NA
CASSLDRVRELFF
TGTGCCAGCAGCTTAGATCGCGTAAGGGAGCTGTTTTTT
>TRBV6-6|NA|TRBJ2-2|NA
CASSYSRSRGGELFF
TGTGCCAGCAGTTACTCTCGGTCAAGGGGCGGGGAGCTGTTTTTT
>TRBV2|once|TRBJ2-1|TRBD2
CASSSGRNSYNEQFF
TGTGCCAGCTCTAGCGGGAGGAACTCCTACAATGAGCAGTTCTTC
>TRBV30|NA|TRBJ1-5|TRBD1
CAYRGNNQPQHF
TGTGCCTACAGGGGTAACAATCAGCCCCAGCATTTT
>TRBV19|NA|TRBJ1-5|NA
CASSWTANQPQHF
TGTGCCAGTAGTTGGACAGCCAATCAGCCCCAGCATTTT
>TRBV29-1|NA|TRBJ1-1|TRBD1
CSVDPQGAPNTEAFF
TGCAGCGTGGACCCACAGGGGGCGCCGAACACTGAAGCTTTCTTT
>TRBV29-1|once|TRBJ1-1|NA
CSVAGGSTEAFF
TGCAGCGTTGCGGGGGGAAGCACTGAAGCTTTCTTT
>TRBV9|once|TRBJ1-2|NA
CASSVGVREVAGGYTF
TGTGCCAGCAGCGTAGGAGTAAGGGAGGTAGCTGGGGGCTACACCTTC
>TRBV7-6|few|TRBJ2-7|NA
CASSLGGREQYF
TGTGCCAGCAGCTTAGGAGGGCGCGAGCAGTACTTC
>TRBV11-2|NA|TRBJ1-1|NA
CASSLMWGLTEAFF
TGTGCCAGCAGCTTAATGTGGGGGCTTACTGAAGCTTTCTTT
>TRBV29-1|NA|TRBJ1-5|NA
CSVVGTGASNQPQHF
TGCAGCGTTGTTGGAACAGGAGCTAGCAATCAGCCCCAGCATTTT
>TRBV30|NA|TRBJ2-1|NA
CAWSVLSGFLNEQFF
TGTGCCTGGAGTGTACTCTCAGGGTTCCTGAATGAGCAGTTCTTC
>TRBV5-6|NA|TRBJ1-6|TRBD1
CASSLDGQGGYSPLHF
TGTGCCAGCAGCTTGGATGGACAGGGTGGTTATTCACCCCTCCACTTT
>TRBV6-1|NA|TRBJ1-1|TRBD1
CASSESDRGFEAFF
TGTGCCAGCAGTGAATCAGACAGGGGGTTTGAAGCTTTCTTT
>TRBV27|once|TRBJ1-2|TRBD1
CASSLLGQGKGYGYTF
TGTGCCAGCAGTTTACTGGGACAGGGAAAGGGCTATGGCTACACCTTC
>TRBV6-5|NA|TRBJ1-1|NA
CASSRHQNTEAFF
TGTGCCAGCAGTAGACACCAGAACACTGAAGCTTTCTTT
>TRBV4-3|NA|TRBJ1-2|NA
CASSQDVGRVNYGYTF
TGCGCCAGCAGCCAAGATGTGGGTCGGGTTAACTATGGCTACACCTTC
>TRBV5-1|NA|TRBJ2-3|TRBD1
CASRATGVDTDTQYF
TGCGCCAGCAGAGCTACAGGGGTCGACACAGATACGCAGTATTTT
>TRBV6-6|NA|TRBJ2-4|NA
CASSLAGIQYF
TGTGCCAGCAGTTTGGCGGGCATTCAGTACTTC
>TRBV6-1|NA|TRBJ2-5|TRBD1
CASGLQGEYQETQYF
TGTGCCAGCGGGTTACAGGGGGAGTACCAAGAGACCCAGTACTTC
>TRBV11-2|NA|TRBJ1-4|NA
CASTTGTFATNEKLFF
TGTGCCAGCACCACCGGGACTTTTGCAACTAATGAAAAACTGTTTTTT
>TRBV25-1|NA|TRBJ2-7|NA
CASSGDRRQYF
TGTGCCAGCAGTGGAGACAGGAGGCAGTACTTC